These 16 T cell receptor beta chains originate from one sample sequenced in a study of T cells in Graves' hyperthyroidism and ophthalmopathy. Researchers amplified the TCR beta CDR3 regions from RNA transcripts. The HTBI primer set served for first-round RT-PCR of the TCR CDR3. TCRdb reanalysed the multiplex PCR reads using MiXCR and keeps one entry per CDR3 protein. The table records hundreds of thousands of distinct CDR3 sequences, about 15% of them present only once. The material sequenced was blood. Every receptor here comes from a young woman with Graves' hyperthyroidism.

This clonotype appeared a few times. The gene calls are TRBV7-2 and TRBJ2-1; 7 bases are shared with TRBD1. The J segment lost 7 bases and the V segment lost 5 bases, leaving 8 bases of the junction unmatched. CDR1 and CDR2 from the germline V gene are SGHTA and FQGNSA. This CDR3 has 14 residues. In nucleotides, the CDR3 is TGTGCCAGCAGCCTCAGGACAGGAGAAAATGAGCAGTTCTTC. It specifies CASSLRTGENEQFF.

The DNA for the CDR3 is TGTGCCAGCTGGGGACTAGCGGGCCTATACAATGAGCAGTTCTTC. This sequence encodes CASWGLAGLYNEQFF. The chain couples TRBV27 to TRBJ2-1; 12 nucleotides agree with TRBD2. Germline V lookup: CDR1 MNHEY, CDR2 SMNVEV (reference sequence). After removal of 8 bases from V and 4 bases from J, the junction contained 6 bases not matched to a gene. CDR3 size: 15 residues.

V usage is TRBV25-1 and J usage is TRBJ2-3; D assignment may be TRBD1 or TRBD2 (6 bases each). This CDR3 comprises 15 residues. Trimming stripped 0 bases from V and 9 bases from J, with 16 bases between. Germline values: CDR1 MGHDK, CDR2 SYGVNS. CDR3 amino acids: CASSEYRGGRSTQYF. For the CDR3, the DNA is TGTGCCAGCAGTGAATACAGGGGAGGAAGATCCACGCAGTATTTT.

About this clonotype itself: A much larger clonotype is one base distant, so this may be a read error. The chain recombines TRBV12-3 or TRBV12-4 with TRBJ1-1; no reliable D call. This CDR3 region has 13 residues. CDR3 sequence (DNA): TGTGTCAGCAGCGGGGATGGACCGACTGAAGCTTTCTTT. Protein product: CVSSGDGPTEAFF.

This clonotype was recorded many times. The chain employs TRBV6-1 and TRBJ2-1; TRBD2 aligns across 14 bases. V lost 5 bases to trimming and J lost 7 bases; unmatched junction nucleotides: 7. The germline gives CDR1 MNHNS, CDR2 SASEGT. The CDR3 runs to 16 residues. The CDR3 here is CASSTGTSGRSNEQFF. The CDR3 coding sequence is TGTGCCAGCAGTACAGGGACTAGCGGGAGATCGAATGAGCAGTTCTTC.

J is TRBJ2-5 and V is TRBV20-1, with TRBD2 matching over 9 bases. The CDR3 covers 16 residues. Per the germline V gene, CDR1 is DFQATT and CDR2 is SNEGSKA (reference sequence). After removal of 4 bases from V and 2 bases from J, the junction contained 11 bases not matched to a gene. In DNA form, the CDR3 reads TGCAGTGCTATAAAGGCGGGGGGGCTGGGACAAGAGACCCAGTACTTC. Protein sequence: CSAIKAGGLGQETQYF.

This clonotype came up a few times. The rearrangement joins TRBV24-1 to TRBJ2-7; D possibly corresponds to TRBD2 (6 bases). The CDR3 has 15 amino acids. The V gene's germline CDR1 is KGHDR and CDR2 SFDVKD. V lost 4 bases to trimming and J lost 0 bases, with 12 bases between them. The CDR3 loop reads CATSEGTSRSYEQYF. The CDR3 DNA follows: TGTGCCACCAGTGAGGGGACTTCTCGCTCCTACGAGCAGTACTTC.

The rearrangement uses TRBV9 and TRBJ1-1; TRBD1 might be the D (5 bases). Germline V gene lookup returns CDR1 SGDLS and CDR2 YYNGEE. With 4 bases removed from V and 1 base from J, the gap between germline ends came to 14 bases. The CDR3 has 15 amino acids. The CDR3 loop is CASSSSGASNTEAFF. CDR3 coding DNA: TGTGCCAGCAGCTCCTCCGGGGCCTCGAACACTGAAGCTTTCTTT.

This clonotype appeared many times. The chain couples TRBV18 to TRBJ1-4; unclear D gene. The CDR3 has 13 amino acids. The V end was cut by 2 bases, the J end by 6 bases, with 7 bases between. From germline, CDR1 is KGHSH and CDR2 LQKENI. CDR3 bases: TGTGCCAGCTCACCAGGGATTCATGAAAAACTGTTTTTT. This sequence encodes CASSPGIHEKLFF.

At least ten counts were recorded for this clonotype. The rearrangement links TRBV12-3 or TRBV12-4 to TRBJ1-2; D remains ambiguous. The CDR3 runs 12 residues. V lost 8 bases, J lost 7 bases, and 14 bases lay in between. The CDR3 coding sequence is TGTGCCAGCGCCGCTGGGTTTAGTGGCTACACCTTC. Its protein is CASAAGFSGYTF.

This chain joins TRBV5-5 and TRBJ2-1, with 8 bases aligning to TRBD1. The germline V gene encodes CDR1 SGHKS and CDR2 YYEKEE (reference sequence). This CDR3 is built from 15 residues. With 7 bases clipped from V and 1 base from J, the junction kept 7 bases outside the gene matches. Here the CDR3 reads CASEPGTGSYNEQFF. The CDR3 bases are TGTGCCAGCGAACCCGGGACAGGTTCCTACAATGAGCAGTTCTTC.

This clonotype was detected many times. The V and J genes are TRBV5-1 and TRBJ2-1, with 7 bases fitting TRBD2. There are 15 residues in the CDR3. V lost 4 bases and J lost 6; bases outside the gene matches: 10. Germline lookup yields CDR1 SGHRS and CDR2 YFSETQ. DNA of the CDR3: TGCGCCAGCAGCCTATTGGGGGGGAGGGCCAATGAGCAGTTCTTC. It specifies CASSLLGGRANEQFF.

The chain is built from TRBV6-1 and TRBJ1-1; D might be TRBD1 (6 bases). This CDR3 contains 15 residues. Trimming removed 6 bases from V and 1 base from J, with 15 bases in between. Germline V gene lookup returns CDR1 MNHNS and CDR2 SASEGT. This CDR3 reads CASSTRQQGNTEAFF. The CDR3, as DNA: TGTGCCAGCAGCACCCGACAACAGGGGAACACTGAAGCTTTCTTT.

The chain is built from TRBV4-3 and TRBJ2-7; 12 positions match TRBD2. Germline CDR1 reads LGHNA; CDR2 reads YSLEER. The CDR3 covers 17 residues. Losses at the gene ends were 1 base for V and 3 bases for J; bases not matched to a gene: 7. The CDR3 DNA reads as TGCGCCAGCAGCCAAGGTCTAGCGGGAGGGAGGATCTACGAGCAGTACTTC. Protein product: CASSQGLAGGRIYEQYF.

This clonotype was observed a single time. The J gene is TRBJ2-2, the V gene TRBV19; D is perhaps TRBD2 (6 bases). CDR3 length: 15 amino acids. Trimming cost V 3 bases and J 6 bases, with 14 bases left between them. CDR1 and CDR2 (germline): LNHDA, SQIVND (reference sequence). CDR3 protein: CASSINSGSAGELFF. The CDR3 nucleotides read TGTGCCAGTAGTATCAATAGCGGTTCCGCCGGGGAGCTGTTTTTT.

The V and J genes are TRBV6-5 and TRBJ2-4; D remains ambiguous. From germline, CDR1 is MNHEY and CDR2 SVGAGI. The V end lost 2 bases, the J end lost 0 bases, and 11 bases lay between the germline ends. The CDR3 is made up of 16 amino acids. The CDR3 here is CASSYRLTGAKNIQYF. In DNA, the CDR3 is TGTGCCAGCAGTTACCGATTGACGGGAGCCAAAAACATTCAGTACTTC.